This paragraph reports one T cell receptor beta chain. This clone's antigen is unknown. Base qualities are not at hand, and no much larger clone is one base apart. TCR beta chain sequences were generated from genomic DNA using the immunoSEQ assay. The authors' analysis ran thus. CDR3 sequences that did not begin with the conserved framework cysteine at position 104 were removed manually. To get clonality, the normalized Shannon's Diversity Index was subtracted from one, giving values from 0 (maximal diversity) to 1 (oligoclonal). Differences in the frequency of the same CDR3 between samples, such as brain versus blood, were assessed with chi-squared comparison-of-proportions tests. Public clonotypes were found through immuneACCESS searches, while the VDJdb browser was used to judge similarity to known antiviral clonotypes. TCRdb limited this immuneACCESS table to in-frame rearrangements with V and J called. A share of clones is missing; checked studies link under half to unresolved V genes, and the rest is unexplained. The V and J calls and the clone size are those of that table, but D and trimming were determined from the DNA. This sample comprises hundreds of thousands of clones, approximately 93% of them detected only once. The ten largest clonotypes hold 4.5% to 7% of the sample.

This entry belongs to a study of brain T cells in children with intractable seizures (dated by TCRdb to the early 2020s). Turning to the overall study: As a first screen for immune gene transcripts, resected brain tissue from 50 or so pediatric epilepsy surgery cases was run on a NanoString immunology panel. Of the roughly twelve selected surgery cases, pre-surgery blood was also sequenced for eight, so four had brain tissue only. General findings and caveats noted by the study authors: Viral specificity was inferred solely from CDR3 sequence similarity, and the HCMV serostatus of the patients was not known. Because pre- and post-surgery blood were sequenced to different depths, clones absent from the pre-surgery sample may reflect undersampling.

From its cysteine to its phenylalanine, the CDR3 spans 16 amino acids. Kept here is only the CDR3 DNA, which spans 48 bases and is read in frame from base 1. Based on the germline V gene, the CDR1 and CDR2 sequences are KGHSY and FQNENV. V trim: 2 bases; J trim: 3 bases; unmatched bases: 9. In the paper's terms, the time point label means: blood from clinic visit 5 months post-surgery; TSC patient then seizure free. The surgery cases with the highest brain T cell transcript signatures were chosen for TCR beta chain sequencing of brain tissue, and also of blood when blood was available. Prior to surgery, the patients had been treated with at least one anti-epileptic drug. The TCR-sequenced patients were children whose drug-resistant epilepsy was caused by tuberous sclerosis complex, focal cortical dysplasia, Rasmussen encephalitis or hemimegalencephaly. Bulk genomic DNA was extracted from unsorted brain tissue and whole blood with the Monarch genomic DNA purification kit.

The rearranged segments are TRBV16 and TRBJ1-2, and 7 junctional nucleotides match TRBD1. The TCR comes from a boy under two years old with tuberous sclerosis and intractable seizures. The sample in question was peripheral blood, obtained roughly 5 months after surgery. This receptor carries the CDR3 CASSQRQGKRDYGYTF. The sequence in DNA is TGTGCCAGCAGCCAACGACAGGGAAAAAGGGACTATGGCTACACCTTC.